This T cell receptor beta chain appears in the sequencing data of a study of T cells after yellow fever vaccination. Notes on this clonotype: The antigen remains unidentified.

TCRdb called the 5' RACE reads again in MiXCR, with one record for every CDR3 protein. The data contain about 230,000 distinct CDR3 sequences, more than 6.5% of them singletons. CDR3 length equals 14 residues. Germline lookup yields CDR1 MNHEY and CDR2 SVGEGT. V trimming: 7 bases; J trimming: 7 bases; junction bases outside the gene matches: 11. General observations from the study: High-abundance clonotypes from the bulk population could contaminate FACS-sorted repertoires.

This chain links TRBV6-2 or TRBV6-3 with TRBJ2-3, with 7 bases fitting TRBD2. This TCR was recovered from a man aged 30 to 45 who received the YFV17D yellow fever vaccine. The source material was CD4+ T cells sorted from PBMCs, sampled on the day of the yellow fever booster vaccination. The CDR3, as DNA: TGTGCCAGCACCCCAAGCGGGGTCGTAAATACGCAGTATTTT. It yields the protein CASTPSGVVNTQYF.